One and the same sample provided the 30 T cell receptor beta chains below, sequenced in a study of T cells in Graves' hyperthyroidism and ophthalmopathy. Authors of the study amplified TCR beta CDR3 regions from RNA transcripts. TCR CDR3 underwent first-round RT-PCR with the HTBI primer set. MiXCR was run by TCRdb on the multiplex PCR reads, yielding one entry per CDR3 protein. The sample lists 150,000 or so distinct CDR3 sequences, around 20% seen once, with around 70% in the top ten. The sample comprised blood. These receptors were taken from a woman between 50 and 59 years old with Graves' hyperthyroidism that later progressed to Graves' ophthalmopathy.

CDR3 in DNA: TGTGCCATCAGTGACCCAGGACTAGCGGAGGGGAGAACCCAGTACTTC. Translation gives CAISDPGLAEGRTQYF. V and J are TRBV10-3 and TRBJ2-5; 10 bases agree with TRBD2. Trimming removed 3 bases from V and 8 bases from J; junction bases left unmatched: 12. CDR1 is ENHRY and CDR2 is SYGVKD in the germline V gene. There are 16 residues in the CDR3.

This clonotype was detected many times. The CDR3 nucleotides are TGTGCCAGCAGCCAGGGACAGGGTGCAACTAATGAAAAACTGTTTTTT. It specifies CASSQGQGATNEKLFF. This sequence joins TRBV3-1 and TRBJ1-4, with 9 bases identical to TRBD1. CDR3 length equals 16 residues. Germline CDR1 reads LGHDT; CDR2 reads YNNKEL (reference sequence). V was pared by 3 bases and J by 0 bases, with 2 bases of the junction left unmatched.

This clonotype was observed many times. This chain uses TRBV2 with TRBJ2-1, with 8 bases lining up with TRBD2. The V segment lost 11 bases and the J segment 6 bases; nucleotides outside the gene matches: 12. CDR1 is SNHLY, CDR2 FYNNEI, per germline. The length of the CDR3 is 14 residues. This CDR3 reads CAGSGTRGGNEQFF. The CDR3 coding sequence is TGTGCCGGATCCGGGACTAGAGGCGGCAATGAGCAGTTCTTC. Full variable domain (outside the CDR3, taken from reference TRBV2 and TRBJ2-1): EPEVTQTPSHQVTQMGQEVILRCVPISNHLYFYWYRQILGQKVEFLVSFYNNEISEKSEIFDDQFSVERPDGSNFTLKIRSTKLEDSAMYFCAGSGTRGGNEQFFGPGTRLTVL.

This clonotype showed up just a few times. J is TRBJ2-2 and V is TRBV29-1; TRBD2 agrees at 13 bases. V gave up 4 bases and J gave up 5 bases; unmatched junction bases: 1. Germline CDR1 is SQVTM and CDR2 is ANQGSEA. CDR3 size: 14 residues. CDR3 nucleotides: TGCAGCGTTGGGACTAGCGGGAGAACCGGGGAGCTGTTTTTT. Amino acid sequence: CSVGTSGRTGELFF.

The chain carries TRBV5-8 and TRBJ2-2; 7 nucleotides line up with TRBD1. Germline CDR1 reads SGHTS; CDR2 reads YDEGEE. This CDR3 is 16 amino acids long. The V and J ends lost 4 bases and 3 bases, in that order; junction bases with no gene match: 9. This CDR3 is CASSHGRGSDTGELFF. The CDR3 nucleotides read TGTGCCAGCAGCCATGGCAGGGGGTCGGACACCGGGGAGCTGTTTTTT.

The chain employs TRBV20-1 and TRBJ2-3, with D possibly being TRBD2 (5 bases). The CDR3 runs to 14 residues. Germline CDR1 is DFQATT and CDR2 is SNEGSKA (reference sequence). With 1 base removed from V and 5 bases from J, the gap between germline ends came to 13 bases. Here the CDR3 DNA reads TGCAGTGCTAGAGTTAGCGCCACAGAAGATACGCAGTATTTT. It encodes CSARVSATEDTQYF.

The CDR3 spells CASSGGIEEKLFF. For the CDR3, the DNA is TGTGCCAGCAGTGGCGGTATAGAAGAAAAACTGTTTTTT. V and J are TRBV28 and TRBJ1-4; no clear D. V was trimmed by 5 bases and J by 8 bases, leaving 12 bases between them. Germline lookup yields CDR1 MDHEN and CDR2 SYDVKM. This CDR3 is built from 13 residues.

This clonotype was detected ten times or more. J is TRBJ2-6 and V is TRBV11-3; unclear D gene. Germline lookup yields CDR1 SGHNT and CDR2 YENEEA. Trimming took off 5 bases at V and 0 bases at J, with 5 bases between the two ends. The CDR3 contains 14 residues. CDR3 DNA sequence: TGTGCCAGCAGCCCTGTCTCTGGGGCCAACGTCCTGACTTTC. It translates to CASSPVSGANVLTF.

This CDR3 is CATSRGDSPLHF. In DNA form, the CDR3 reads TGTGCCACCAGCAGGGGAGATTCACCCCTCCACTTT. This chain uses TRBV15 with TRBJ1-6; D gene unclear. Trimming shortened V by 3 bases and J by 8 bases, and 5 bases separated the two germline ends. The CDR3 has 12 amino acids. Per the germline V gene, CDR1 is LNHNV and CDR2 is YYDKDF (reference sequence).

This clonotype has ten or more counts. The chain joins TRBV7-9 to TRBJ2-5, with D unclear. Germline V gene lookup returns CDR1 SEHNR and CDR2 FQNEAQ (reference sequence). Trimming removed 2 bases from V and 10 bases from J, with 17 bases in between. This CDR3 spans 14 amino acids. CDR3 nucleotides: TGTGCCAGCAGCTTACGGCCAGACGATGGGGACCAGTACTTC. Its protein product is CASSLRPDDGDQYF.

This clonotype occurred many times. The chain employs TRBV10-3 and TRBJ2-5; no firm D call. The CDR3 contains 11 residues. CDR1 is ENHRY, CDR2 SYGVKD, per germline. Deletions cut 10 bases from V and 5 bases from J, with 11 bases between. CDR3 nucleotide sequence: TGTGCCACCCGACGGGCGGAGACCCAGTACTTC. Translating gives CATRRAETQYF.

Many counts were recorded for this clonotype. This chain connects TRBV7-9 to TRBJ2-1; TRBD1 aligns across 7 bases. V shed 5 bases, J shed 3 bases, and the junction held 7 bases outside the gene matches. The length of the CDR3 is 15 residues. Per the germline V gene, CDR1 is SEHNR and CDR2 is FQNEAQ (reference sequence). CDR3 protein: CASSDMGTDYNEQFF. CDR3 coding DNA: TGTGCCAGCAGCGACATGGGGACAGACTACAATGAGCAGTTCTTC. Full variable domain (outside the CDR3, taken from reference TRBV7-9 and TRBJ2-1): DTGVSQNPRHKITKRGQNVTFRCDPISEHNRLYWYRQTLGQGPEFLTYFQNEAQLEKSRLLSDRFSAERPKGSFSTLEIQRTEQGDSAMYLCASSDMGTDYNEQFFGPGTRLTVL.

This clonotype has just a few counts. The chain has TRBV30 and TRBJ2-1; no definite D call. Trimming took off 2 bases at V and 10 bases at J, with 15 bases between the two ends. Germline V gives CDR1 GTSNPN, CDR2 SVGIG (reference sequence). The CDR3 length is 13 residues. For the CDR3, the DNA is TGTGCCTGGAGTTTAGGCCCCTTGGGAGAGCAGTTCTTC. Translating gives CAWSLGPLGEQFF.

The V call is TRBV28, the J call TRBJ2-7, with TRBD2 identical over 8 bases. The CDR3 spans 16 residues. Germline V gene sequence: CDR1 MDHEN, CDR2 SYDVKM. Trimming took 2 bases from V and 3 from J; bases not matched to a gene: 9. The CDR3 sequence: CASSLRPRGGRYEQYF. CDR3 nucleotide sequence: TGTGCCAGCAGTTTAAGGCCCCGGGGGGGGCGCTACGAGCAGTACTTC.

This clonotype showed up just a few times. The rearrangement links TRBV28 to TRBJ2-7, with 7 bases aligning to TRBD1. CDR1 and CDR2 (germline): MDHEN, SYDVKM. The CDR3 sequence is 14 residues long. V was clipped by 2 bases and J by 3 bases; unmatched bases: 4. The CDR3 sequence is CASSLTGTVYEQYF. In DNA form, the CDR3 reads TGTGCCAGCAGTTTAACCGGGACAGTCTACGAGCAGTACTTC.

This clonotype appeared a few times. This rearrangement joins TRBV6-1 to TRBJ1-1; D uncertain. V dropped 7 bases and J dropped 5 bases, with 14 bases sitting between them. Germline V gene data show CDR1 as MNHNS and CDR2 as SASEGT. The CDR3 consists of 13 residues. CDR3 DNA sequence: TGTGCCAGCAACGCACTCCTGGGGACTGAAGCTTTCTTT. Translating it yields CASNALLGTEAFF.

At least ten counts were recorded for this clonotype. The genes are TRBV28 and TRBJ2-7, with D unclear. There are 11 residues in the CDR3. Trimming cost V 6 bases and J 6 bases, with 9 bases left between them. Looked up from germline, CDR1 is MDHEN and CDR2 is SYDVKM. In DNA form, the CDR3 reads TGTGCCAGCAGACGGAATAGCGAGCAGTACTTC. Translated, it gives CASRRNSEQYF.

This clonotype was found many times. The chain carries TRBV5-1 and TRBJ1-4; TRBD1 matches at 8 bases. The CDR3 contains 15 residues. Germline V gene lookup returns CDR1 SGHRS and CDR2 YFSETQ. J lost 7 bases, V lost 0 bases, and 5 bases had no gene match. The CDR3 loop is CASSLATGGGEKLFF. CDR3 sequence (DNA): TGCGCCAGCAGCTTGGCAACAGGGGGAGGTGAAAAACTGTTTTTT.

Notes on this clonotype: A junction end diverges from the germline sequence, so it may reflect a read error. This CDR3 is CASSLGNNKQFF. CDR3 bases: TGCGCCAGCAGCTTGGGTAACAATAAGCAGTTCTTC. The chain combines TRBV11-2 with TRBJ2-1; D unresolved. CDR3 length: 12 amino acids. Per germline, CDR1 SGHAT and CDR2 FQNNGV.

The sample holds a few counts of this clonotype. The gene calls are TRBV29-1 and TRBJ2-7; TRBD1 is a possible D gene (6 bases). Germline V lookup: CDR1 SQVTM, CDR2 ANQGSEA. V lost 5 bases to trimming and J lost 2 bases, with 10 bases between them. The CDR3 has 12 amino acids. The CDR3 DNA is TGCAGCGTTCTCCAGGGGCCCTACGAGCAGTACTTC. It translates to CSVLQGPYEQYF.

This chain joins TRBV4-1 and TRBJ1-4; D is unresolved. Germline-derived CDR1 and CDR2 are MGHRA and YSYEKL. The CDR3 covers 12 residues. The V end was cut by 1 base, the J end by 7 bases, with 4 bases between. The CDR3 DNA reads TGCGCCAGCAGCCAAGGGGGTGAAAAACTGTTTTTT. This encodes CASSQGGEKLFF.

This clonotype showed up just a few times. This rearrangement joins TRBV6-2 or TRBV6-3 to TRBJ1-1; tentatively, D is TRBD1 (5 bases). V was trimmed by 2 bases and J by 4 bases, leaving 17 bases between them. The CDR3 covers 16 residues. Germline loops: CDR1 MNHEY, CDR2 SVGEGT. CDR3 in amino acids: CASSYPPQGAVTEAFF. The CDR3 region has the DNA TGTGCCAGCAGTTACCCCCCCCAGGGAGCCGTCACTGAAGCTTTCTTT.

In its sample, this clonotype was seen many times. CDR3 nucleotide sequence: TGTGCCAGTAGACTAGGACTAGCGGCCAGGGAGCAGTTCTTC. It translates to CASRLGLAAREQFF. The V call is TRBV19, the J call TRBJ2-1; 10 bases are a match to TRBD2. CDR1 and CDR2 (germline): LNHDA, SQIVND (reference sequence). V shed 6 bases and J 10 bases; nucleotides not matched to a gene: 9. The CDR3 runs 14 residues.

This clonotype was counted many times. CDR3 in DNA: TGTGCCAGTAACCTGAGGGGGGTGGGTCAGCCCCAGCATTTT. It yields the protein CASNLRGVGQPQHF. The genes are TRBV19 and TRBJ1-5, with a possible D match to TRBD1 (6 bases). Germline V gene lookup returns CDR1 LNHDA and CDR2 SQIVND (reference sequence). V dropped 7 bases and J dropped 6 bases, with 16 bases sitting between them. The CDR3 totals 14 residues.

The sample holds many counts of this clonotype. V gene TRBV7-9 combines with J gene TRBJ2-3; possibly TRBD1 for D (6 bases). The CDR3 covers 12 residues. Germline CDR1 is SEHNR and CDR2 is FQNEAQ (reference sequence). With 5 bases removed from V and 7 bases from J, the gap between germline ends came to 10 bases. CDR3 DNA sequence: TGTGCCAGCAGCCAACAGGGTTATACGCAGTATTTT. This sequence encodes CASSQQGYTQYF. Using reference TRBV7-9 and TRBJ2-3 for the parts outside the CDR3, the full variable domain is DTGVSQNPRHKITKRGQNVTFRCDPISEHNRLYWYRQTLGQGPEFLTYFQNEAQLEKSRLLSDRFSAERPKGSFSTLEIQRTEQGDSAMYLCASSQQGYTQYFGPGTRLTVL.

As concerns this clonotype: Given a much more abundant clone one base away, this may be a read error. The chain recombines TRBV5-1 with TRBJ1-1, with 7 bases fitting TRBD1. Germline assignment: CDR1 SGHRS and CDR2 YFSETQ. The CDR3 is made up of 15 amino acids. The CDR3 DNA reads as TGCGCCAGCGGCTTGGGGGACAGCCGGAACACTGAAGCTTTCTTT. It is translated as CASGLGDSRNTEAFF. The full variable domain, completed using reference TRBV5-1 and TRBJ1-1, is KAGVTQTPRYLIKTRGQQVTLSCSPISGHRSVSWYQQTPGQGLQFLFEYFSETQRNKGNFPGRFSGRQFSNSRSEMNVSTLELGDSALYLCASGLGDSRNTEAFFGQGTRLTVV.

In this sample, this clonotype turned up many times. This chain joins TRBV6-1 and TRBJ2-2; D is possibly TRBD1 or TRBD2 (5 bases each). The germline V gene encodes CDR1 MNHNS and CDR2 SASEGT. The CDR3 consists of 15 residues. The V gene lost 7 bases and the J gene lost 6 bases, with 18 bases spanning the gap. In nucleotides, the CDR3 is TGTGCCAGCAAATGGGGCAACCCGCGGGCCGGGGAGCTGTTTTTT. Its translation: CASKWGNPRAGELFF.

The chain uses TRBV18 and TRBJ1-1; 8 bases line up with TRBD1. The trim removed 6 bases at V and 3 bases at J, leaving 6 bases unmatched. The CDR3 contains 14 residues. Germline V CDR1 and CDR2: KGHSH, LQKENI. CDR3: CASSATGGDTEAFF. The CDR3, as DNA: TGTGCCAGCTCTGCTACAGGGGGGGACACTGAAGCTTTCTTT.

This clonotype was recorded many times. J is TRBJ1-4 and V is TRBV28, with no clear D. This CDR3 has 15 amino acids. The ends were cut back, 6 bases at V and 0 bases at J, with 11 bases in the middle. From germline, CDR1 is MDHEN and CDR2 SYDVKM. CDR3 sequence reads: CASRTGPPTNEKLFF. The CDR3 nucleotides read TGTGCCAGCAGGACCGGGCCGCCAACTAATGAAAAACTGTTTTTT.

V and J are TRBV6-5 and TRBJ2-2; D uncertain. V lost 4 bases, J lost 1 base, and 10 bases lay in between. The CDR3 runs 15 residues. Germline CDR1 reads MNHEY; CDR2 reads SVGAGI. In DNA form, the CDR3 reads TGTGCCAGCAGTTCCATCACCTTGAACACCGGGGAGCTGTTTTTT. Its translation is CASSSITLNTGELFF.